This T cell receptor (beta chain) emerged from a study of tumor-infiltrating lymphocytes in glioblastoma multiforme. Study-wide results and limits: TCR plus mutation findings rest on a single glioblastoma patient. RNA-based TCR sequencing may distort clone frequencies, since cells carry unequal TCR transcript numbers.

Comments on this clonotype: No antigen is known for it.

Multiple V-beta primers and a C-beta primer amplified TCRB from RNA. TCRB-specific cDNA synthesis used 0.5 to 0.65 ug of total RNA. Unique molecular identifiers were not described for the libraries. Each CDR3 protein gets one entry after TCRdb re-called the multiplex PCR reads with MiXCR. The sample contains about 12,000 distinct CDR3 sequences, 60% to 65% of which appear only once. Sequencing used brain tumor tissue. This receptor was obtained from a male donor with glioblastoma.

The CDR3 reads CAISDLGEVQETQYF. The CDR3 coding sequence is TGTGCCATCAGTGATTTAGGTGAGGTTCAGGAGACCCAGTACTTC. This chain uses TRBV10-3 with TRBJ2-5; no firm D call. From germline, CDR1 is ENHRY and CDR2 SYGVKD. The V end was cut by 3 bases, the J end by 5 bases, with 16 bases between. The CDR3 is made up of 15 amino acids.